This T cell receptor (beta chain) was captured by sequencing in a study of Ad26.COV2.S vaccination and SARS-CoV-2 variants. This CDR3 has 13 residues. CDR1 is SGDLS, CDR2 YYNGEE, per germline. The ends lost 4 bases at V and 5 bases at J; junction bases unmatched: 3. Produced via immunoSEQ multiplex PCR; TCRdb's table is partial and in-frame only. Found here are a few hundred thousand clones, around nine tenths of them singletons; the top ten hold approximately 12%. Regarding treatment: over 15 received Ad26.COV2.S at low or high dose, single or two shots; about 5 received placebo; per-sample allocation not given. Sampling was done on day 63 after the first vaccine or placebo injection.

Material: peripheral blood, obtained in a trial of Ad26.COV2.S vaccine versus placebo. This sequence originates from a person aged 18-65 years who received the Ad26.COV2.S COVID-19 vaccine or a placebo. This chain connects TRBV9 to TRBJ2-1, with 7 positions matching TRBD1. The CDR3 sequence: CASSRTGDNEQFF. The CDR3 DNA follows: TGTGCCAGCAGCCGAACAGGGGACAATGAGCAGTTCTTC.